One sample yielded the 2 T cell receptor beta chains listed below, sequenced in a study of CD8 T cells in ankylosing spondylitis. Study outcomes and limitations: Apparently characteristic of ankylosing spondylitis blood was a TCR beta motif (about eight highly homologous variants).

Their antigens are not known. MiXCR was run by TCRdb on the 5' RACE reads, yielding one entry per CDR3 protein. This table has about 220,000 distinct CDR3 sequences, 6% to 8.5% appearing once. Sequencing was carried out using blood, either unsorted or a sorted T cell fraction (not recorded which). These receptors were collected from a male donor with ankylosing spondylitis.

The sample holds many counts of this clonotype. This rearrangement joins TRBV12-3 or TRBV12-4 to TRBJ1-5; 11 bases are a match to TRBD1. V gave up 6 bases and J gave up 4 bases; unmatched junction bases: 8. The CDR3 extends over 16 amino acids. The CDR3 nucleotides read TGTGCCAGCAGCTGGGACAGGGGGTCGAGGAATCAGCCCCAGCATTTT. It codes for CASSWDRGSRNQPQHF.

This clonotype was seen ten or more times. The V call is TRBV6-4, the J call TRBJ2-1; 10 bases agree with TRBD2. V was pared by 5 bases and J by 6 bases, with 4 bases of the junction left unmatched. CDR1 is MRHNA, CDR2 SNTAGT, per germline. The CDR3 has 14 residues. The CDR3 sequence is CASSSGRAGNEQFF. The CDR3 DNA is TGTGCCAGCAGTAGCGGGAGGGCCGGCAATGAGCAGTTCTTC.